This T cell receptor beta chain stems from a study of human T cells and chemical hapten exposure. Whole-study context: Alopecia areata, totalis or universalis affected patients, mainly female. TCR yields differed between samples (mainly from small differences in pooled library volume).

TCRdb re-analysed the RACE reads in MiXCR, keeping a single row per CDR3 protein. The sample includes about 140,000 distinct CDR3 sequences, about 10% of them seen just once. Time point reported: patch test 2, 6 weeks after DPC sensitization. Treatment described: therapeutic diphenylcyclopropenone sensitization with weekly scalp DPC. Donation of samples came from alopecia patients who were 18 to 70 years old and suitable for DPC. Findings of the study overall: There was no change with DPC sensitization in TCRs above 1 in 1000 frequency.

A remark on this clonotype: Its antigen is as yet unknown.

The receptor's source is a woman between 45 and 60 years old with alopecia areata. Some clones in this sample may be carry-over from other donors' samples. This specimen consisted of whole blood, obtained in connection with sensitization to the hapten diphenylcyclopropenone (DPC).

The CDR3 is CASSSDGAGSPQHF. The CDR3 region has the DNA TGCGCCAGCAGCTCCGACGGGGCTGGCTCGCCCCAGCATTTT. The chain uses TRBV5-1 and TRBJ1-5; weak D call: TRBD1 (5 bases). V lost 3 bases, J lost 9 bases, and 16 bases lay in between. Per the germline V gene, CDR1 is SGHRS and CDR2 is YFSETQ. This CDR3 is 14 amino acids long.